These T cell receptor beta chains were read from a single sample in a study of siplizumab effects on memory and regulatory T cells. This table comes from immunoSEQ multiplex PCR, and its TCRdb copy is limited to in-frame clones, with some not included. Found here are approximately 100,000 clones, around 94% of them singletons; the top ten hold around 0.6%. Sequencing input: Tregs sorted from blood. The receptors derive from a human donor in good health. Both conserved end residues are part of each CDR3. The D gene is left open where the match is weak. Clone sizes are given selectively: once, few, many, or a class where the clone is expanded.

j_call v_call clone_size d_call cdr3_nt cdr3_aa
TRBJ1-1 TRBV6-6 few . TGTGCCAGCAGTTTTAGACGGGACACTGAAGCTTTCTTT CASSFRRDTEAFF
TRBJ2-7 TRBV15 . TRBD2 TGTGCCACCAGCAGAGGGGGCGGGAGCGAGCAGTACTTC CATSRGGGSEQYF
TRBJ1-3 TRBV11-1 once . TGTGCCAGCAGCCCGCTTGGTTTTTGGGGCGGACCTGGAAACACCATATATTTT CASSPLGFWGGPGNTIYF
TRBJ2-5 TRBV29-1 . . TGCAGCGTTGGGAGAGGGGGAGTCCAAGAGACCCAGTACTTC CSVGRGGVQETQYF
TRBJ2-3 TRBV4-2 . . TGTGCCAGCAGCCAAGTGGAACGTTCAGATACGCAGTATTTT CASSQVERSDTQYF
TRBJ2-3 TRBV27 . . TGTGCCAGCAGTTTGGGGGATTTCACAGATACGCAGTATTTT CASSLGDFTDTQYF
TRBJ1-2 TRBV2 few TRBD1 TGTGCCAGCTACCTAGGGGGCTCCAGGGATGGCTACACCTTC CASYLGGSRDGYTF
TRBJ1-4 TRBV5-8 . . TGTGCCAGCAACCCCCTAAATAATGAAAAACTGTTTTTT CASNPLNNEKLFF
TRBJ2-7 TRBV25-1 . TRBD1 TGTGCCAGCAGCAAACAGGGGTCCACATACGAGCAGTACTTC CASSKQGSTYEQYF
TRBJ2-6 TRBV4-2 . . TGTGCCAGCAGCCAAGGGACTATCGACAGGGCCGGGGCCAACGTCCTGACTTTC CASSQGTIDRAGANVLTF
TRBJ1-3 TRBV27 . TRBD1 TGTGCCAGCAGTAGATCCAGGGGGCCTCCCTTAAACACCATATATTTT CASSRSRGPPLNTIYF
TRBJ2-7 TRBV5-8 once . TGTGCCAGCAGCTTGGGTCTGGGACGAGGATCTTTTGACGAGCAGTACTTC CASSLGLGRGSFDEQYF
TRBJ1-2 TRBV5-4 . TRBD1 TGTGCCAGCAGCCCGACAGGGGGGAACTATGGCTACACCTTC CASSPTGGNYGYTF
TRBJ2-2 TRBV2 . TRBD1 TGTGCCAGTTGGCCCGGACAGGGGAGAATTACCGGGGAGCTGTTTTTT CASWPGQGRITGELFF
TRBJ1-2 TRBV10-3 . TRBD1 TGTGCCATCGGAGGACAGGGCAACTATGGCTACACCTTC CAIGGQGNYGYTF
TRBJ1-1 TRBV29-1 . . TGCAGCGTCGATCGACGGAGCAAGATAACCCCCGGGGCTTTCTTT CSVDRRSKITPGAFF
TRBJ2-7 TRBV6-7 . . TGTGCCAGCAGTTACCCCCCCAATCCGGGACACCATCCCCCTTACGAGCAGTACTTC CASSYPPNPGHHPPYEQYF
TRBJ2-1 TRBV19 once . TGTGCCAGTAGTATCTTTCGTAGGGCTTGGACGTACTCCTACAATGAGCAGTTCTTC CASSIFRRAWTYSYNEQFF
TRBJ1-2 TRBV30 . . TGTGCCGTGACTACTAGGACAGAGACCCTTAACTATGGCTACACCTTC CAVTTRTETLNYGYTF
TRBJ2-5 TRBV27 . . TGTGCCAGCAGTCCTCTGAGTTTTACAGGGCAAGAGACCCAGTACTTC CASSPLSFTGQETQYF
TRBJ2-7 TRBV30 . . TGTGCCTGGAGTGTCGGGAGAAGCTACGAGCAGTACTTC CAWSVGRSYEQYF
TRBJ2-7 TRBV11-2 . . TGTGCCAGCAGCTTCAATATATACTCCTACGAGCAGTACTTC CASSFNIYSYEQYF
TRBJ2-3 TRBV19 . . TGTGCCAGTAGTATAGCCGGGAATACGCAGTATTTT CASSIAGNTQYF
TRBJ2-7 TRBV5-1 . TRBD1 TGCGCCAGCAGCCAGGGACAGCCTAAGTACGAGCAGTACTTC CASSQGQPKYEQYF
TRBJ2-3 TRBV19 . TRBD2 TGTGCCAGTAGTGCACGCCTTAGACTAGCGGGAGGAATTTATACGCAGTATTTT CASSARLRLAGGIYTQYF
TRBJ2-3 TRBV5-1 . TRBD2 TGCGCCAGCAGCTTCCTAGCGGGAGGCGGCACAGATACGCAGTATTTT CASSFLAGGGTDTQYF
TRBJ1-5 TRBV7-8 . TRBD1 TGTGCCAGCAGCTACGAAACAGGGGGCGTCAGGCAGCCCCAGCATTTT CASSYETGGVRQPQHF
TRBJ2-5 TRBV28 . . TGTGCCAGCAGCTTACAAGAGACCCAGTACTTC CASSLQETQYF
TRBJ1-2 TRBV7-9 . TRBD1 TGTGCCAGCAGCCTAGGGGGCGGCCACAACTATGGCTACACCTTC CASSLGGGHNYGYTF
TRBJ1-2 TRBV7-2 . TRBD1 TGTGCCAGCAGCTTATTGACAGGGCGAGGCTACACCTTC CASSLLTGRGYTF
TRBJ1-3 TRBV11-2 few . TGTGCCAGCAGCTCATACAGGGTCAATATTATTCATGGAAACACCATATATTTT CASSSYRVNIIHGNTIYF
TRBJ2-7 TRBV7-9 . . TGTGCCAGCAGCCCAAGCGGATACTCCTACGAGCAGTACTTC CASSPSGYSYEQYF
TRBJ2-7 TRBV5-6 . . TGTGCCAGCAGCTTAGCTTCTCGGGAGCAGTACTTC CASSLASREQYF
TRBJ1-6 TRBV18 . . TGTGCCAGCTCACCCCTACCTCCCTCTCGCGTCCTCACTCGAACAGGCAATTCACCCCTCCACTTT CASSPLPPSRVLTRTGNSPLHF
TRBJ1-1 TRBV19 . . TGTGCCAGTAGTAAGTTGGGGTTGAGGGTACCGAACACTGAAGCTTTCTTT CASSKLGLRVPNTEAFF
TRBJ1-3 TRBV7-3 . . TGTGCCAGCAAATTAGGGCCCTCTGGAAACACCATATATTTT CASKLGPSGNTIYF
TRBJ2-7 TRBV7-2 . . TGTGCCAGCAGCTTAGATCTGTGGGAGCAGTACTTC CASSLDLWEQYF
TRBJ2-3 TRBV11-3 . TRBD1 TGTGCCAGCAGCTTACTGGGACAGGGAATTGGAGATACGCAGTATTTT CASSLLGQGIGDTQYF
TRBJ1-2 TRBV7-9 . . TGTGCCAGCAGCTTAGCTACCGGAGGAGGGTATGGCTACACCTTC CASSLATGGGYGYTF
TRBJ2-4 TRBV7-9 . . TGTGCCAGCAGCTTTGGGATGGTGGGAAACATTCAGTACTTC CASSFGMVGNIQYF
TRBJ1-2 TRBV5-1 . . TGCGCCAGCAGCTTGGGTGTTTCTCGTGGCTACACCTTC CASSLGVSRGYTF
TRBJ2-7 TRBV5-1 . . TGCGCCAGCAGCTTGGATAGTCTAGCGAGCGACGAGCAGTACTTC CASSLDSLASDEQYF
TRBJ2-7 TRBV18 . TRBD1 TGTGCCAGCTCTTGGGACAGGGGCTACGAGCAGTACTTC CASSWDRGYEQYF
TRBJ1-3 TRBV7-3 once . TGTGCCAGCAGCTTAAGTGCGGGGACCTCTGGAAACACCATATATTTT CASSLSAGTSGNTIYF
TRBJ2-1 TRBV7-3 . TRBD2 TGTGCCAGCAGCTTCTCGACTAGCGGGAGCTCCTACAATGAGCAGTTCTTC CASSFSTSGSSYNEQFF
TRBJ2-6 TRBV27 . TRBD2 TGTGCCAGCAGCCCAAGGACTAGCGGGATAGCTGGGGCCAACGTCCTGACTTTC CASSPRTSGIAGANVLTF
TRBJ2-4 TRBV21-1 . . TGTGCCAGCACCCCAAAGGGGACATCTTTTTTAGCCAAAAACATTCAGTACTTC CASTPKGTSFLAKNIQYF
TRBJ2-3 TRBV29-1 . TRBD2 TGCAGCGTTGCCCTAGCTAGCGGTAGGGATACGCAGTATTTT CSVALASGRDTQYF
TRBJ2-5 TRBV20-1 . . TGCAGTGCTAGTGGACCAGAGACCCAGTACTTC CSASGPETQYF
TRBJ2-1 TRBV5-1 . . TGCGCCAGCAGCTTGGTCCTAGCGGAGCAGTTCTTC CASSLVLAEQFF
TRBJ1-2 TRBV18 . . TGTGCCAGCTCACCAAGAACTACTAACTATGGCTACACCTTC CASSPRTTNYGYTF
TRBJ2-2 TRBV7-2 . . TGTGCCAGCAGCTTATCGGGCGGGAAGCTTAGGGAGCTGTTTTTT CASSLSGGKLRELFF
TRBJ2-3 TRBV29-1 . TRBD2 TGCAGCGTTAGACTAGCCGGGGCTAGAAGCACAGATACGCAGTATTTT CSVRLAGARSTDTQYF
TRBJ2-1 TRBV6-1 . . TGTGCCAGCAAAGGGCTCCATGAGCAGTTCTTC CASKGLHEQFF
TRBJ2-3 TRBV10-3 . TRBD2 TGTGCCATCAGTGAGTTTACAGTAGCGGGACAGTATTTT CAISEFTVAGQYF
TRBJ1-4 TRBV7-2 . . TGTGCCAGCAGCCCTGTCCCCGGGCACGAAAAACTGTTTTTT CASSPVPGHEKLFF
TRBJ2-2 TRBV11-3 . . TGTGCCAGCAGCTTAGACGCAGTGCAGGCGGGGGAGCTGTTTTTT CASSLDAVQAGELFF
TRBJ1-2 TRBV19 . TRBD1 TGTGCCAGTAATTGGGTACCGGGACAGGGCCCTAACTATGGCTACACCTTC CASNWVPGQGPNYGYTF